The next 2 T cell receptor beta chains were all read from a single sample in a study of radiation and T cells in renal cell carcinoma. Sequencing used immunoSEQ multiplex PCR; TCRdb keeps in-frame clones, though not all of them. This repertoire shows roughly 14,000 clones, about 64% found once; its top ten account for 27%. The treatment denotes: 15 Gy SBRT to primary tumor, nephrectomy 4 weeks later. This specimen was tumor tissue, taken from a patient whose treatment included radiotherapy and nephrectomy. These receptors were obtained from an older woman with renal cell carcinoma.

This chain joins TRBV6-6 and TRBJ1-1, with no clear D. The length of the CDR3 is 15 residues. CDR1 and CDR2 from the germline V gene are MNHNY and SVGAGI (reference sequence). The V end lost 6 bases, the J end lost 1 base, and 15 bases lay between the germline ends. CDR3 DNA: TGTGCCAGCAGGGCCGGTAGGAGGAGGAACACTGAAGCTTTCTTT. Residues: CASRAGRRRNTEAFF.

V and J are TRBV27 and TRBJ1-2; D is perhaps TRBD1 (5 bases). CDR3 length: 16 amino acids. Germline values: CDR1 MNHEY, CDR2 SMNVEV (reference sequence). Trimming shortened V by 5 bases and J by 0 bases, and 16 bases separated the two germline ends. This CDR3 reads CASSPYRTRTNYGYTF. The CDR3 nucleotides read TGTGCCAGCAGTCCCTACAGGACCCGTACTAACTATGGCTACACCTTC.